A selection of T cell receptor beta chains follows, all from one sample in a study of beta chain features in type 1 diabetes. The assay was immunoSEQ multiplex PCR, and TCRdb's table has in-frame clones only and misses some. This sample has 390,000 or so clones, with about 15% found just once. Sample: naive CD4+ T cells from blood. The source is a young man in good health. The conserved cysteine and the conserved F or W are not part of the CDR3 here. A D gene is named only where the DNA matches it firmly. Clone size is shown for a subset of rows, as once, few, many or a class of expanded clone.

j_call | clone_size | v_call | d_call | cdr3_aa
TRBJ1-2 | few | TRBV5-1 | . | ASKGGGYGYT
TRBJ2-3 | few | TRBV6-5 | . | ASSYSRSPTDTQY
TRBJ1-4 | once | TRBV9 | . | ASSGGTTNEKLF
TRBJ2-5 | few | TRBV9 | TRBD2 | ASSVDLAGGLRETQY
TRBJ2-3 | few | TRBV6-5 | TRBD2 | ASSYSRGFSDTQY
TRBJ1-1 | . | TRBV29-1 | . | SSHGAVDTEAF
TRBJ2-2 | few | TRBV7-3 | . | ASSLGRKAGELF
TRBJ2-1 | . | TRBV7-8 | . | ASRPSELSYNEQF
TRBJ2-7 | . | TRBV6-6 | . | ASSYYDRPKIPY
TRBJ1-5 | . | TRBV7-2 | TRBD1 | ASSSTGRNQPQH
TRBJ2-7 | . | TRBV13 | TRBD2 | ASSFTGLAGRYEQY
TRBJ2-3 | few | TRBV5-1 | . | ASSLEQTGTDTQY
TRBJ2-7 | . | TRBV7-9 | TRBD2 | ASSLDSGVDEQY
TRBJ2-7 | . | TRBV5-1 | TRBD1 | ASRTGDFYEQY
TRBJ2-3 | . | TRBV6-5 | . | ASSYFGGPSTDTQY
TRBJ2-3 | few | TRBV7-3 | TRBD2 | ASSLPSGSRDTQY
TRBJ2-1 | few | TRBV7-9 | . | ASSPRQANFNEQF
TRBJ1-5 | few | TRBV6-4 | TRBD1 | DNRPGQGKVTQPQH
TRBJ1-1 | few | TRBV9 | TRBD1 | ASSALQGITTEAF
TRBJ2-3 | few | TRBV6-5 | . | ASRGARWADTQY
TRBJ1-5 | few | TRBV18 | . | ASSPGSFNQPQH
TRBJ2-3 | many | TRBV11-2 | . | ASSFPGTDTQY
TRBJ2-3 | . | TRBV4-2 | TRBD2 | ASSQGGRTRAPDTQY
TRBJ2-3 | . | TRBV18 | . | ASSPTDSRRDTQY
TRBJ2-4 | . | TRBV11-3 | . | ASRPRAGKNIQY
TRBJ2-1 | many | TRBV29-1 | . | SVGRTDEQF
TRBJ1-3 | . | TRBV10-3 | . | AISESRFSGNTIY
TRBJ2-1 | . | TRBV29-1 | TRBD2 | SVESGGYNEQF
TRBJ2-2 | few | TRBV7-9 | . | ASSLLAGELF
TRBJ2-4 | few | TRBV5-4 | . | ASSLGQTGAKNIQY
TRBJ1-2 | . | TRBV6-6 | . | ASNSEGQLYGYT
TRBJ2-5 | . | TRBV7-9 | TRBD2 | ASSLPPRSSGSSETQY
TRBJ1-1 | . | TRBV30 | . | AWSGGGLDEAF
TRBJ2-4 | few | TRBV21-1 | . | ASSCWDTIALAKNIQY
TRBJ2-7 | . | TRBV7-2 | . | ASSSDALAFGSYEQY
TRBJ2-7 | . | TRBV6-5 | . | ASSTLRRNSYEQY
TRBJ2-5 | few | TRBV6-5 | TRBD2 | ASRPTSGKGTQY
TRBJ2-6 | . | TRBV28 | . | ASSLGGAGDVLT
TRBJ2-7 | . | TRBV18 | . | ASSANRDEQY
TRBJ1-2 | many | TRBV30 | . | ACNAGTDYGYT
TRBJ2-7 | few | TRBV5-1 | . | ASSSEGYSYEQY
TRBJ1-3 | . | TRBV30 | TRBD1 | AWSPTGDSGNTIY
TRBJ2-1 | . | TRBV9 | . | ASSVGRESYNEQF
TRBJ2-1 | few | TRBV7-8 | . | ASSSFPDEQF
TRBJ2-1 | . | TRBV7-9 | . | ASSLGPFLGPEEQF
TRBJ2-7 | . | TRBV21-1 | . | ASSKAVGGNLYEQY
TRBJ1-3 | . | TRBV9 | . | ASSVGGAYGNTIY
TRBJ2-4 | . | TRBV7-8 | TRBD1 | ASSRDRLAKNIQY
TRBJ1-5 | few | TRBV12-5 | . | ASGREYQPQH
TRBJ2-1 | few | TRBV2 | . | ASRPELSSYNEQF
TRBJ2-7 | few | TRBV15 | . | ATSREIGYEQY
TRBJ1-2 | . | TRBV15 | . | ATSRGTQIYGYT
TRBJ2-5 | few | TRBV10-3 | . | AIQGGRETQY
TRBJ2-1 | . | TRBV7-9 | . | ASSSPGGTATREQF
TRBJ1-2 | . | TRBV29-1 | . | SVEGLGYGYT
TRBJ2-7 | few | TRBV4-3 | . | ASSLMTALPYEQY
TRBJ2-5 | . | TRBV18 | . | ASSRVVLDVETQY